This T cell receptor beta chain is from a study of graft-versus-host responses after intestinal transplantation (dated by TCRdb to about 2021). For context, the study as a whole: Multivisceral, liver-intestinal, or isolated intestinal transplants were received by the recipients. Every recipient was given anti-thymocyte globulin induction, then maintenance tacrolimus and steroids for roughly 3 years. After intestinal transplantation, graft-versus-host and host-versus-graft alloreactive T cell clones in the graft, circulation and bone marrow were tracked using bulk TCR-beta CDR3 sequencing. To identify alloreactive clones, pre-transplant mixed lymphocyte reaction products were sequenced and then compared with unstimulated pre-transplant donor and recipient T cells. Of the roughly 23 intestinal transplant recipients enrolled in the cohort, one of whom was a retransplant, a few patients without pretransplant specimens were excluded. A peak of at least 4% donor T cells among recipient peripheral blood mononuclear cells was the definition used for donor T cell macrochimerism. Samples from three later patients were sequenced in-house on an Illumina MiSeq with MiXCR processing rather than by the commercial service. The paper's findings and limits, for the study overall: The conclusions were limited by the relatively low number and heterogeneity of the intestinal transplant patients. High GvH to HvG T cell clonal ratios were observed in the allografts of patients with donor T cell macrochimerism. GvH clones were detected in recipient bone marrow, and some of these GvH clones were observed earlier in ileal mucosa or blood, consistent with an intestinal mucosal origin. Peak levels of circulating GvH clones were associated with declines in HvG clones early after transplant.

Libraries were built with the immunoSEQ multiplex PCR assay. High-throughput TCR-beta CDR3 sequencing of genomic DNA from most patients was performed by Adaptive Biotechnologies. The published analysis was carried out like this. Adaptive's ImmunoSEQ software supplied the TCR sequencing data for 18 patients, while MiXCR and VDJtools were used to process three other patients. CDR3 nucleotide sequences shared between donor and recipient were removed because the origin of such sequences could not be assigned. To count as alloreactive, a clone needed at least 2-fold expansion over unstimulated cells and a minimum CFSE-low frequency of 0.002% (template counts) or 0.001% (read counts). Clones detected in sequenced pre-transplant spleen, lymph node, or MLR CFSE-low populations of the donor or recipient were defined as mappable. The cumulative frequency of alloreactive clones was calculated as a percentage of all sequences, weighted by copy number. TCRdb carries this immuneACCESS record with in-frame sequences only. Its versions omit some clonotypes, under half of them owing to an unresolved V gene in the studies checked, with the rest unexplained. That table gives V, J and clone size, and the DNA gave D and trimming. The sample contains some 45,000 clones, around 90% of them found a single time. Of the sample, 4% to 4.5% falls within the top ten clones.

In the first month after transplant, blood samples were collected up to 4 times, and after that at least monthly when available. In the case of this clone: Its antigen target is currently unknown. Base qualities are not at hand, and no much larger clone is one base apart.

The source was PBMCs, collected 524 days after transplant. The source is a human patient who received an intestinal transplant, so some T cells may come from the graft donor.

The CDR3 here reads CASSLFAGQETQYF. The nucleotides are TGTGCCAGCAGTCTTTTCGCGGGGCAAGAGACCCAGTACTTC. The V and J genes are TRBV27 and TRBJ2-5; matching of 6 bases hints at TRBD2 as the D gene. Deletion took 5 bases off V and 2 bases off J, with a span of 12 bases between the germline ends. The cysteine opens and the phenylalanine closes a CDR3 of 14 amino acids. The read is trimmed to its CDR3 DNA, 42 bases read in frame from base 1. CDR1 and CDR2, looked up from the germline V gene (reference sequence), are MNHEY and SMNVEV.